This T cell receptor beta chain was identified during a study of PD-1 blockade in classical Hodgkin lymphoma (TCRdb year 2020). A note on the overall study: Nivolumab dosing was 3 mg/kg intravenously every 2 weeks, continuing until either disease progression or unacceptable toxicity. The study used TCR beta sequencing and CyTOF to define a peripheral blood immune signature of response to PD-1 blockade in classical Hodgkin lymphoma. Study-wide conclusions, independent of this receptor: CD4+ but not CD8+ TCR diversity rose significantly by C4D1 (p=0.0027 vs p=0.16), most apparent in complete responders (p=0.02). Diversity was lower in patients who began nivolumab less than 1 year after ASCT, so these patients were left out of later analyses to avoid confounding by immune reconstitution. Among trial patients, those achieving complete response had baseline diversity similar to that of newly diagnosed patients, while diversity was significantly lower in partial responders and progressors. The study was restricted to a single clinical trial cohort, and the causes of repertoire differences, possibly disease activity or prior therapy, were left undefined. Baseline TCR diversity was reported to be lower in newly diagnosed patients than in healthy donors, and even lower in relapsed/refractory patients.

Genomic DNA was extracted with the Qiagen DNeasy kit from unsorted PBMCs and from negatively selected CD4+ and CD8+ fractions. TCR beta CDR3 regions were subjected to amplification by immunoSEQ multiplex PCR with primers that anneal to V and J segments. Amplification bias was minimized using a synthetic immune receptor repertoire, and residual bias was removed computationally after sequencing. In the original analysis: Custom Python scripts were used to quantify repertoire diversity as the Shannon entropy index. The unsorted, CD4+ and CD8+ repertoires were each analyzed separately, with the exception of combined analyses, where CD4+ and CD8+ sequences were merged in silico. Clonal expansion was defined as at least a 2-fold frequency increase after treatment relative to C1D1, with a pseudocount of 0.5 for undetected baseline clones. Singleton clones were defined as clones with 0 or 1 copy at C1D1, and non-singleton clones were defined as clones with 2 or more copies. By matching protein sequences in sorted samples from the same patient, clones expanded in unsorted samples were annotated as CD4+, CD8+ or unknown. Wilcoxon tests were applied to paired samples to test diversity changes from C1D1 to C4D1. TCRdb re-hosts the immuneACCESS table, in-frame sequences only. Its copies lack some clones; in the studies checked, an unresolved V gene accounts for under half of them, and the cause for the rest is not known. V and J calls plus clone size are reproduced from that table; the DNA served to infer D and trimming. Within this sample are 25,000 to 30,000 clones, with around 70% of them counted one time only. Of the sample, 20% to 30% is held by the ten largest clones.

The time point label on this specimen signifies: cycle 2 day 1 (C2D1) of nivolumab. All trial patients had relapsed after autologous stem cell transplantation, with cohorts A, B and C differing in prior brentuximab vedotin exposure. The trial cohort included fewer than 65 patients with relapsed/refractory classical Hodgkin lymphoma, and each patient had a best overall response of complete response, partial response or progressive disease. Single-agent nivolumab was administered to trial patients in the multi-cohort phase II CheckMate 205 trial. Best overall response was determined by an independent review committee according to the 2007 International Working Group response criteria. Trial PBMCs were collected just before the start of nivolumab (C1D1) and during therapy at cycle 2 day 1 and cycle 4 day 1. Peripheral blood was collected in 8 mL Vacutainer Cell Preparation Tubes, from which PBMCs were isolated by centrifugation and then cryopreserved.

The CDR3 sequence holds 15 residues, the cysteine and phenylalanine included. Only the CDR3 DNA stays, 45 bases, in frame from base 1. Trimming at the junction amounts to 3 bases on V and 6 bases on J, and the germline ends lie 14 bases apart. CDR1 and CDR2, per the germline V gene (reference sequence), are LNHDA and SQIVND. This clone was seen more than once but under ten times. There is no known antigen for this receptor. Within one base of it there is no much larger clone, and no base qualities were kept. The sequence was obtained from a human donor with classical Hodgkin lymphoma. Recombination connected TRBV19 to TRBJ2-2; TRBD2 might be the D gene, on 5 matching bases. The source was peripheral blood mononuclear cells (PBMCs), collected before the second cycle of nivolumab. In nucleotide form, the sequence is TGTGCCAGTAGTATTTTAGCGACTAACGCCGGGGAGCTGTTTTTT. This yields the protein CASSILATNAGELFF. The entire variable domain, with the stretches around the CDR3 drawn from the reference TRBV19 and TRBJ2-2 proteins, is DGGITQSPKYLFRKEGQNVTLSCEQNLNHDAMYWYRQDPGQGLRLIYYSQIVNDFQKGDIAEGYSVSREKKESFPLTVTSAQKNPTAFYLCASSILATNAGELFFGEGSRLTVL.